Listed here are 26 T cell receptor beta chains from one sample, sequenced in a study of PD-1 and CTLA-4 blockade in melanoma (dated by TCRdb to the early 2020s). Receptors were amplified or captured by the immunoSEQ multiplex PCR assay. TCRdb took over this immuneACCESS table, retaining in-frame rearrangements with V and J assigned. Such tables are incomplete; in checked studies, under half of the missing clones stem from an unresolved V gene, and the remainder is unexplained. In all, the sample holds tens of thousands of clones, and 91% of those were seen once. The top ten clonotypes cover over 8.5% of the sample. The starting material was CD8+ T cells from peripheral blood, obtained from a patient given anti-PD-1 treatment. Every receptor here comes from a human donor with melanoma.

The gene calls are TRBV10-2 and TRBJ2-7; D uncertain. Germline CDR1 is WSHSY and CDR2 is SAAADI. V lost 0 bases to trimming and J lost 7 bases, with 13 bases between them. The CDR3 consists of 14 residues. The CDR3 DNA is TGCGCCAGCAGTGAGTCTACGTTTAGGGATGAGCAGTACTTC. Its translation is CASSESTFRDEQYF.

V is TRBV27 and J is TRBJ1-2, with 11 bases aligning to TRBD1. The germline V gene encodes CDR1 MNHEY and CDR2 SMNVEV (reference sequence). V trimming: 5 bases; J trimming: 2 bases; junction bases outside the gene matches: 10. This CDR3 spans 17 amino acids. The CDR3 region is CASSPWTGGNINYGYTF. The CDR3 DNA is TGTGCCAGCAGTCCCTGGACAGGGGGCAATATAAACTATGGCTACACCTTC.

V usage is TRBV9 and J usage is TRBJ1-1; D ambiguous. Germline CDR1 is SGDLS and CDR2 is YYNGEE. This CDR3 contains 12 residues. V was cut by 4 bases and J by 0 bases, with 4 bases left in between. As DNA, the CDR3 is TGTGCCAGCAGCTCTGTGAACACTGAAGCTTTCTTT. Translating gives CASSSVNTEAFF.

This chain uses TRBV6-5 with TRBJ2-7, with a possible D match to TRBD1 (6 bases). Trimming took 6 bases from V and 7 from J, leaving 10 bases between them. Per germline, CDR1 MNHEY and CDR2 SVGAGI. The CDR3 extends over 11 amino acids. CDR3 loop: CASSAQGEQYF. CDR3 DNA sequence: TGTGCCAGCAGCGCCCAGGGGGAGCAGTACTTC.

The chain uses TRBV7-9 and TRBJ2-2, with 9 bases matching TRBD2. Germline lookup yields CDR1 SEHNR and CDR2 FQNEAQ (reference sequence). The CDR3 is 14 amino acids. V was clipped by 3 bases and J by 6 bases; unmatched bases: 2. This chain's CDR3 is CASSLAGGPGELFF. CDR3 DNA sequence: TGTGCCAGCAGCTTGGCGGGGGGGCCCGGGGAGCTGTTTTTT.

The genes are TRBV4-1 and TRBJ1-5, with D maybe TRBD1 (5 bases). Trimming stripped 0 bases from V and 4 bases from J, with 7 bases between. This CDR3 has 14 residues. Germline CDR1 reads MGHRA; CDR2 reads YSYEKL. The CDR3 reads CASSQETGNQPQHF. For the CDR3, the DNA is TGCGCCAGCAGCCAAGAAACAGGTAATCAGCCCCAGCATTTT.

The V call is TRBV7-9, the J call TRBJ2-1; no reliable D call. Germline V gene lookup returns CDR1 SEHNR and CDR2 FQNEAQ (reference sequence). The V end lost 6 bases, the J end lost 3 bases, and 3 bases lay between the germline ends. The CDR3 length is 11 residues. CDR3 loop: CASSRYNEQFF. The DNA of the CDR3 is TGTGCCAGCAGTCGCTACAATGAGCAGTTCTTC. Full variable domain (remainder filled in from reference TRBV7-9 and TRBJ2-1): DTGVSQNPRHKITKRGQNVTFRCDPISEHNRLYWYRQTLGQGPEFLTYFQNEAQLEKSRLLSDRFSAERPKGSFSTLEIQRTEQGDSAMYLCASSRYNEQFFGPGTRLTVL.

This chain uses TRBV18 with TRBJ2-5; D possibly corresponds to TRBD1 (5 bases). The V and J ends lost 3 bases and 3 bases respectively, with 8 bases between them. The CDR3 consists of 13 residues. Germline V gene data show CDR1 as KGHSH and CDR2 as LQKENI. The CDR3 loop is CASSPPREETQYF. DNA of the CDR3: TGTGCCAGCTCACCGCCCAGGGAAGAGACCCAGTACTTC.

V is TRBV7-9 and J is TRBJ1-2; TRBD1 matches 8 bases. CDR1 and CDR2 (germline): SEHNR, FQNEAQ (reference sequence). V dropped 6 bases and J dropped 8; count of bases not matched to a gene: 8. This CDR3 comprises 13 residues. CDR3 loop: CASSLQGERGYTF. The CDR3 region has the DNA TGTGCCAGCAGTCTACAGGGGGAAAGGGGCTACACCTTC.

The rearrangement uses TRBV5-5 and TRBJ1-1; D not certain. V lost 0 bases to trimming and J lost 0 bases, with 3 bases between them. Germline-derived CDR1 and CDR2 are SGHKS and YYEKEE (reference sequence). The CDR3 has 13 amino acids. The CDR3 bases are TGTGCCAGCAGCTTGGGATTGAACACTGAAGCTTTCTTT. This encodes CASSLGLNTEAFF. Combining the CDR3 with reference TRBV5-5 and TRBJ1-1 gives the whole variable domain DAGVTQSPTHLIKTRGQQVTLRCSPISGHKSVSWYQQVLGQGPQFIFQYYEKEERGRGNFPDRFSARQFPNYSSELNVNALLLGDSALYLCASSLGLNTEAFFGQGTRLTVV.

This rearrangement joins TRBV2 to TRBJ2-6; tentative D call: TRBD1 (6 bases). The CDR3 runs 14 residues. V shed 7 bases and J shed 1 base, with 8 bases lying between them. Looked up from germline, CDR1 is SNHLY and CDR2 is FYNNEI. CDR3 nucleotides: TGTGCCAGCATGACAGGTTCTGGGGCCAACGTCCTGACTTTC. Protein sequence: CASMTGSGANVLTF.

V and J are TRBV24-1 and TRBJ2-7; D gene unclear. The CDR3 is 14 amino acids. The ends were cut back, 5 bases at V and 6 bases at J, with 16 bases in the middle. Germline CDR1 and CDR2: KGHDR and SFDVKD. CDR3: CATSGTAPAVEQYF. The DNA for the CDR3 is TGTGCCACCAGTGGGACGGCTCCTGCCGTCGAGCAGTACTTC.

J is TRBJ1-6 and V is TRBV7-2; D is unclear. Trimming removed 3 bases from V and 0 bases from J, with 15 bases in between. This CDR3 is 18 amino acids long. Germline CDR1 SGHTA, CDR2 FQGNSA. This chain's CDR3 is CASSFGSYPSSYNSPLHF. As DNA, the CDR3 is TGTGCCAGCAGCTTTGGGTCCTACCCGAGCTCCTATAATTCACCCCTCCACTTT.

CDR3 loop: CASGWDGTHSDTQYF. The CDR3, as DNA: TGTGCCAGCGGATGGGACGGGACACACTCAGATACGCAGTATTTT. The chain uses TRBV2 and TRBJ2-3; possibly TRBD1 for D (6 bases). CDR3 length: 15 residues. The V end lost 8 bases, the J end lost 4 bases, and 19 bases lay between the germline ends. Germline V gene lookup returns CDR1 SNHLY and CDR2 FYNNEI.

The genes are TRBV5-4 and TRBJ2-5, with 12 bases aligning to TRBD2. The CDR3 runs to 16 residues. V dropped 4 bases and J dropped 2; count of bases not matched to a gene: 6. Per the germline V gene, CDR1 is SGHNT and CDR2 is YYREEE (reference sequence). The CDR3 nucleotides read TGTGCCAGCAGCCCAGGACTAGCGGGGAATCAAGAGACCCAGTACTTC. Its translation: CASSPGLAGNQETQYF.

The chain links TRBV19 to TRBJ1-3; maybe TRBD1 (6 bases). Germline V gene lookup returns CDR1 LNHDA and CDR2 SQIVND (reference sequence). The CDR3 covers 19 residues. Trimming left V 10 bases short and J 0 bases short, with 28 bases between. CDR3 in amino acids: CATRGGPRGSTISGNTIYF. CDR3 DNA sequence: TGTGCCACTCGGGGGGGCCCGAGGGGAAGTACAATCTCTGGAAACACCATATATTTT. The full variable domain, its missing parts supplied by reference TRBV19 and TRBJ1-3, is DGGITQSPKYLFRKEGQNVTLSCEQNLNHDAMYWYRQDPGQGLRLIYYSQIVNDFQKGDIAEGYSVSREKKESFPLTVTSAQKNPTAFYLCATRGGPRGSTISGNTIYFGEGSWLTVV.

The rearrangement links TRBV4-1 to TRBJ2-1; 9 nucleotides match TRBD2. The CDR3 extends over 16 amino acids. The V gene end was trimmed by 0 bases and the J gene end by 6 bases; junction bases not matched to a gene: 6. Germline CDR1 and CDR2: MGHRA and YSYEKL. CDR3 in amino acids: CASSQDMRGGVNEQFF. The CDR3 region has the DNA TGCGCCAGCAGCCAAGATATGCGGGGGGGCGTCAATGAGCAGTTCTTC.

V and J are TRBV24-1 and TRBJ2-2; no clear D. Germline V lookup: CDR1 KGHDR, CDR2 SFDVKD. Deletions cut 2 bases from V and 3 bases from J, with 9 bases between. The CDR3 runs to 15 residues. The CDR3 spells CATSDYGLDTGELFF. The CDR3 DNA follows: TGTGCCACCAGTGATTACGGCTTGGACACCGGGGAGCTGTTTTTT.

The rearrangement joins TRBV18 to TRBJ2-3; TRBD2 is a possible D gene (6 bases). CDR1 KGHSH and CDR2 LQKENI come from the germline V gene. The CDR3 loop spans 13 amino acids. Between the trimmed V and J ends, which lost 9 bases and 1 base, there was a span of 11 bases. CDR3 nucleotides: TGTGCCAGTTCAGGCGGGGGCACAGATACGCAGTATTTT. Its translation: CASSGGGTDTQYF.

The chain couples TRBV14 to TRBJ1-2, with 7 positions matching TRBD1. V dropped 1 base and J dropped 1; count of bases not matched to a gene: 6. Germline-derived CDR1 and CDR2 are SGHDN and FVKESK. This CDR3 region has 16 residues. The CDR3 reads CASSQGSGGYNYGYTF. CDR3 sequence (DNA): TGTGCCAGCAGCCAAGGGTCAGGGGGATATAACTATGGCTACACCTTC.

Worth noting for this clone: Sequence at one end of the junction differs from germline and may be a read error. This rearrangement joins TRBV7-9 to TRBJ1-2, with no clear D. CDR3 size: 13 residues. Germline V CDR1 and CDR2: SEHNR, FQNEAQ (reference sequence). Written as DNA, the CDR3 is TGTGCCAGCAGTTTAGCAATTAACTATGGCTACACCTTC. It translates to CASSLAINYGYTF.

The chain joins TRBV27 to TRBJ2-7, with TRBD2 as a possible D gene (6 bases). This CDR3 comprises 16 residues. Germline V gives CDR1 MNHEY, CDR2 SMNVEV (reference sequence). Trimming pared 3 bases from V and 0 bases from J, leaving 15 bases between. The CDR3 loop is CASSLGGTPSSYEQYF. The DNA of the CDR3 is TGTGCCAGCAGTTTGGGCGGGACCCCCAGCTCCTACGAGCAGTACTTC.

This chain links TRBV30 with TRBJ1-1; D not certain. The CDR3 sequence is 12 residues long. The germline V and J ends were trimmed by 1 base and 6 bases, with 9 bases remaining between them. Germline V CDR1 and CDR2: GTSNPN, SVGIG (reference sequence). This chain's CDR3 is CAWSGESPEAFF. CDR3 nucleotides: TGTGCCTGGAGTGGAGAGTCACCTGAAGCTTTCTTT.

The gene calls are TRBV29-1 and TRBJ1-1, with TRBD1 as a possible D gene (5 bases). Deletions cut 1 base from V and 6 bases from J, with 18 bases between. The CDR3 sequence is 15 residues long. CDR1 SQVTM and CDR2 ANQGSEA come from the germline V gene. CDR3 protein: CSVEVLLVGGPEAFF. The CDR3 DNA is TGCAGCGTTGAAGTACTCCTGGTGGGGGGTCCTGAAGCTTTCTTT.

The chain uses TRBV27 and TRBJ2-3; no reliable D call. The CDR3 has 11 residues. V lost 7 bases and J lost 3, with 5 bases in between. The germline V gene encodes CDR1 MNHEY and CDR2 SMNVEV (reference sequence). CDR3 amino acids: CASIGTDTQYF. The CDR3 DNA is TGTGCCAGCATTGGAACAGATACGCAGTATTTT.

The chain carries TRBV19 and TRBJ2-2, with D uncertain. Trimming took 5 bases from V and 6 from J, leaving 7 bases between them. CDR1 and CDR2 (germline): LNHDA, SQIVND (reference sequence). The CDR3 runs 12 residues. The CDR3 region is CASSSPSGELFF. The CDR3, as DNA: TGTGCCAGTAGTTCCCCTTCCGGGGAGCTGTTTTTT.